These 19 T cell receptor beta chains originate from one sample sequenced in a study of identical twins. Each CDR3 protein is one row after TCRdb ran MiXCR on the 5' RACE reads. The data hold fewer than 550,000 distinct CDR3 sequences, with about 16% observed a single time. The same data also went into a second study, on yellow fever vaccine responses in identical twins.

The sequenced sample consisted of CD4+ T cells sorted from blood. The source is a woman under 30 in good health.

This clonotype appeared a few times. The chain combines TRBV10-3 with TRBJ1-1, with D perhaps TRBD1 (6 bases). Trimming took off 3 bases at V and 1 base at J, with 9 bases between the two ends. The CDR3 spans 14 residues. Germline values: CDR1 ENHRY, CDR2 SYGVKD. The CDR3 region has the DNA TGTGCCATCAGTGATCCGGGACAGAACACTGAAGCTTTCTTT. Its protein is CAISDPGQNTEAFF.

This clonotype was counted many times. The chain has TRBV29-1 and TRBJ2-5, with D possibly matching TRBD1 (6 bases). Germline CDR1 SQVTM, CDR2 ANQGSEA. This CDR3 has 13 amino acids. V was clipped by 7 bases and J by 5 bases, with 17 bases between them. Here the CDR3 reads CSARDTGVETQYF. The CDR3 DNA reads TGCAGCGCCCGGGACACCGGGGTCGAGACCCAGTACTTC.

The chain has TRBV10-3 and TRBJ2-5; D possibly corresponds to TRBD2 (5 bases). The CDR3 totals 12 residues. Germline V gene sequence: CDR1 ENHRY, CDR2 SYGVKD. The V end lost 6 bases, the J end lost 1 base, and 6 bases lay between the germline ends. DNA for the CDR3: TGTGCCATCAGCGGGGTCCAAGAGACCCAGTACTTC. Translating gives CAISGVQETQYF.

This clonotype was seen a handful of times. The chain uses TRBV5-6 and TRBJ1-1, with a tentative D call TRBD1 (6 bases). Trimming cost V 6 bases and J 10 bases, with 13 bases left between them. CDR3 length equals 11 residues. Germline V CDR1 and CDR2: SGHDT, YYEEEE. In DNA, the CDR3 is TGTGCCAGCACCTCCGGGACAAGAGCTTTCTTT. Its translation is CASTSGTRAFF.

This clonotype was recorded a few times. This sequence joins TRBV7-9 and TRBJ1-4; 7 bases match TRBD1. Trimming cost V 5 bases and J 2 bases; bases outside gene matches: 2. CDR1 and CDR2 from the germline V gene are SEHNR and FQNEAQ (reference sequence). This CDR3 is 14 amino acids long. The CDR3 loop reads CASSRGQTNEKLFF. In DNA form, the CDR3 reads TGTGCCAGCAGCCGGGGACAGACTAATGAAAAACTGTTTTTT. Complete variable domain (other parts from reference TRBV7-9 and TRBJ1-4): DTGVSQNPRHKITKRGQNVTFRCDPISEHNRLYWYRQTLGQGPEFLTYFQNEAQLEKSRLLSDRFSAERPKGSFSTLEIQRTEQGDSAMYLCASSRGQTNEKLFFGSGTQLSVL.

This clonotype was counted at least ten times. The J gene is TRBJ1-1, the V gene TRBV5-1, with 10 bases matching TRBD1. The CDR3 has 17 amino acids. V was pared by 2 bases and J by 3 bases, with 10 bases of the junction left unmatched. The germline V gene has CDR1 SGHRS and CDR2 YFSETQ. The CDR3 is CASSFRRTGGEDTEAFF. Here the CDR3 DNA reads TGCGCCAGCAGCTTTCGTCGGACAGGGGGAGAGGACACTGAAGCTTTCTTT.

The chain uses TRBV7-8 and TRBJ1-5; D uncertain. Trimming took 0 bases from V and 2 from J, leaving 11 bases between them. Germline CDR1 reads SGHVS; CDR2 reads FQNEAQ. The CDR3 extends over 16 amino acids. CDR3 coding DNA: TGTGCCAGCAGCTTAGCGGGTCGGGCGGGCAATCAGCCCCAGCATTTT. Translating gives CASSLAGRAGNQPQHF.

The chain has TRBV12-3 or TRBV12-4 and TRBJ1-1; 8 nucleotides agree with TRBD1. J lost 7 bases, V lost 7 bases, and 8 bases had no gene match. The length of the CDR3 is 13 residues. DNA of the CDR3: TGTGCCAGCAACCCATCAGGGGGCGGTGAAGCTTTCTTT. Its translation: CASNPSGGGEAFF.

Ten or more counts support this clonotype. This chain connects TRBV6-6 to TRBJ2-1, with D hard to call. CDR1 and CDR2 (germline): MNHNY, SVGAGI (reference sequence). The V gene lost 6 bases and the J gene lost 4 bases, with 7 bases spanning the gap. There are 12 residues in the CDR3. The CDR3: CASRGDYNEQFF. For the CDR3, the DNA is TGTGCCAGCAGAGGTGATTACAATGAGCAGTTCTTC.

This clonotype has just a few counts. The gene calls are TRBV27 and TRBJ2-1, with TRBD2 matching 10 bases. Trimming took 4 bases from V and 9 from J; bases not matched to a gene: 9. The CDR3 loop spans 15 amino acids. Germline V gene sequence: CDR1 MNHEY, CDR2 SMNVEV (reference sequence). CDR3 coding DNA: TGTGCCAGCAGTTATAAGGCTAGCGGGAGAGTTGAGCAGTTCTTC. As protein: CASSYKASGRVEQFF.

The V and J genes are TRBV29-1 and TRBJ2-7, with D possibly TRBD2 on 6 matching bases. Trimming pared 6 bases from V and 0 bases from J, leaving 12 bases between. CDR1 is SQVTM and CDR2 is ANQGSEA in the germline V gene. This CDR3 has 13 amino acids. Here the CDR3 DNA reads TGCAGCGTCCAGGGAGGCCGCTCCTACGAGCAGTACTTC. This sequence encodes CSVQGGRSYEQYF.

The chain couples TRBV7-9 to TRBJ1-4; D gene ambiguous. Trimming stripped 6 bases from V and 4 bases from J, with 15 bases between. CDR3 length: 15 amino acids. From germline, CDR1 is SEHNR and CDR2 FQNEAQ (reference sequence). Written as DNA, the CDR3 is TGTGCCAGCAGTCAAACCGGGGTACTTAATGAAAAACTGTTTTTT. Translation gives CASSQTGVLNEKLFF.

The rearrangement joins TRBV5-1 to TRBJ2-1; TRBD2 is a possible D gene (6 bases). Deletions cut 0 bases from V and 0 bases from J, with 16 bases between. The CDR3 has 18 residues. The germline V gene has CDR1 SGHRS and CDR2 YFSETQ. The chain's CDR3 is CASSLVLTGLSSYNEQFF. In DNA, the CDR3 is TGCGCCAGCAGCTTGGTACTAACGGGACTTAGCTCCTACAATGAGCAGTTCTTC.

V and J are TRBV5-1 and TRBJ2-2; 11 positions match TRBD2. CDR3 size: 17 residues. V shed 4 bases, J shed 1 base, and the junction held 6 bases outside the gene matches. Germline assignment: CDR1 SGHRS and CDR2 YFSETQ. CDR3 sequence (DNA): TGCGCCAGCAGCCGTTCCGGACTAGCGGGGAACACCGGGGAGCTGTTTTTT. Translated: CASSRSGLAGNTGELFF.

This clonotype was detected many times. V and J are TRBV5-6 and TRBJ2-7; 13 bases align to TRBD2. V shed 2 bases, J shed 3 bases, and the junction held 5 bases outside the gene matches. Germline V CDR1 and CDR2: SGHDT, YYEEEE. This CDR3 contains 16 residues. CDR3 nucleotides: TGTGCCAGCAGCTTTGCCGGGACTAGCGGGAACTACGAGCAGTACTTC. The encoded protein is CASSFAGTSGNYEQYF. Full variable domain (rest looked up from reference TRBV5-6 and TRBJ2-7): DAGVTQSPTHLIKTRGQQVTLRCSPKSGHDTVSWYQQALGQGPQFIFQYYEEEERQRGNFPDRFSGHQFPNYSSELNVNALLLGDSALYLCASSFAGTSGNYEQYFGPGTRLTVT.

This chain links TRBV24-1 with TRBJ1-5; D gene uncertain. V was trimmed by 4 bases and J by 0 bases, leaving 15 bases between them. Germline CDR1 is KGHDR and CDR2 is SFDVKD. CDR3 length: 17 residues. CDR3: CATSDLEQPYSNQPQHF. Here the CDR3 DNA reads TGTGCCACCAGTGACTTAGAACAGCCGTATAGCAATCAGCCCCAGCATTTT.

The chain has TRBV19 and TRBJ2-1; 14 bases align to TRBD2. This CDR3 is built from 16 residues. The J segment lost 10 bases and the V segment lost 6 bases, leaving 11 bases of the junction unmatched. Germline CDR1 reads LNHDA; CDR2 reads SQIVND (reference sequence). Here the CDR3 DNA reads TGTGCCAGTAGCGATCCGGGACTAGCGGGAGCTGAGGAGCAGTTCTTC. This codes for CASSDPGLAGAEEQFF.

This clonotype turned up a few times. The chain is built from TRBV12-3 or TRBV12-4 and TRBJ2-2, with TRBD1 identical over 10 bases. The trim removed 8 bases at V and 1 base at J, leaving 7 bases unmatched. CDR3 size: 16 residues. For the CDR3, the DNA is TGTGCCAGCGGCGGACAGGGGGTTTGGAACACCGGGGAGCTGTTTTTT. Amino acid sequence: CASGGQGVWNTGELFF.

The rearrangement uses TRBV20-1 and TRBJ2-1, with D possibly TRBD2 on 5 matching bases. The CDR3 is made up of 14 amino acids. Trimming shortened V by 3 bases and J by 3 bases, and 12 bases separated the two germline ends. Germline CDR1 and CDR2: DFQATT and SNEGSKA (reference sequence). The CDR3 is CSARVGSLYNEQFF. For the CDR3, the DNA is TGCAGTGCTAGGGTAGGGAGCCTCTACAATGAGCAGTTCTTC.